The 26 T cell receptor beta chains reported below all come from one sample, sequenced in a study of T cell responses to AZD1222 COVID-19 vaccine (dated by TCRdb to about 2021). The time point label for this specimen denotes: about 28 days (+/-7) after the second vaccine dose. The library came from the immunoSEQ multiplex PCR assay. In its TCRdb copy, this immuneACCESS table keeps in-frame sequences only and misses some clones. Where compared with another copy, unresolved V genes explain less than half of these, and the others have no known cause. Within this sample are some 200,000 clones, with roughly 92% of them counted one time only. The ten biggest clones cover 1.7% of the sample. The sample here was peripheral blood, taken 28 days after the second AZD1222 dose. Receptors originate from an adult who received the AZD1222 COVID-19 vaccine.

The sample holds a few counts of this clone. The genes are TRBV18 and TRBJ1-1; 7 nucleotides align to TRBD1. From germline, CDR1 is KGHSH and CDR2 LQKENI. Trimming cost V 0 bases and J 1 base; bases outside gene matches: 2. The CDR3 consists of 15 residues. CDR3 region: CASSPPRGGNTEAFF. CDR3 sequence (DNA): TGTGCCAGCTCACCACCCAGGGGGGGGAACACTGAAGCTTTCTTT.

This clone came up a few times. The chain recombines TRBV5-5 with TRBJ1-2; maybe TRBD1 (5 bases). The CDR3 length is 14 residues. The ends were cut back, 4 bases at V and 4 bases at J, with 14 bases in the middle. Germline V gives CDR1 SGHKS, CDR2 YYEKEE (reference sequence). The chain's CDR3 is CASSTDSTSYGYTF. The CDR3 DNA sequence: TGTGCCAGCAGCACCGACAGTACTAGCTATGGCTACACCTTC.

For the CDR3, the DNA is TGCGCCAGCAGCTTGCAGGGGACAGGGTCTGAAGCTTTCTTT. This translates into CASSLQGTGSEAFF. The chain joins TRBV5-1 to TRBJ1-1; 9 bases match TRBD1. The junction had 4 bases not matched to a gene; V was cut back by 1 base and J by 6 bases. Germline V lookup: CDR1 SGHRS, CDR2 YFSETQ. The CDR3 length is 14 residues.

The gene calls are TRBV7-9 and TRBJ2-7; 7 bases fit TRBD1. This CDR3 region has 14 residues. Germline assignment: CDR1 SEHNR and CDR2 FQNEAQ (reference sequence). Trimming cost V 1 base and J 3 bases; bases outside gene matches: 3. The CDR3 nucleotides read TGTGCCAGCAGCTTAGTAGGGGGCAGCTACGAGCAGTACTTC. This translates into CASSLVGGSYEQYF.

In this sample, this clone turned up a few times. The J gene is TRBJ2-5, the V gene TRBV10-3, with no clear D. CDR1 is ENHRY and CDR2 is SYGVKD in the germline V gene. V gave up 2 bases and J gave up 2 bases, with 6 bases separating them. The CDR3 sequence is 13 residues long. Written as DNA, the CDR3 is TGTGCCATCAGTGAGCCCAGACAAGAGACCCAGTACTTC. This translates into CAISEPRQETQYF.

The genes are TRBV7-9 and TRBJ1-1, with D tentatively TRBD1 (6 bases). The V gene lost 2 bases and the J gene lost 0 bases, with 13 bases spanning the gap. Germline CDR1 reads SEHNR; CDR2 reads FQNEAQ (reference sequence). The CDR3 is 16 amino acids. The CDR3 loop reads CASSLFGGTLNTEAFF. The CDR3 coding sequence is TGTGCCAGCAGCTTATTTGGCGGGACACTGAACACTGAAGCTTTCTTT.

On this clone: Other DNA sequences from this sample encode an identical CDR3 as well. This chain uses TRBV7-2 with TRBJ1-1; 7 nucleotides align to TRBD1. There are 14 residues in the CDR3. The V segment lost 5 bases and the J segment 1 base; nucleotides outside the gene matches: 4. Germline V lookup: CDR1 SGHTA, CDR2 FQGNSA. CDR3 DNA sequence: TGTGCCAGCAGCCCGAGACAGGGGAACACTGAAGCTTTCTTT. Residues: CASSPRQGNTEAFF. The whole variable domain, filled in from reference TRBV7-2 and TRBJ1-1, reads GAGVSQSPSNKVTEKGKDVELRCDPISGHTALYWYRQSLGQGLEFLIYFQGNSAPDKSGLPSDRFSAERTGGSVSTLTIQRTQQEDSAVYLCASSPRQGNTEAFFGQGTRLTVV.

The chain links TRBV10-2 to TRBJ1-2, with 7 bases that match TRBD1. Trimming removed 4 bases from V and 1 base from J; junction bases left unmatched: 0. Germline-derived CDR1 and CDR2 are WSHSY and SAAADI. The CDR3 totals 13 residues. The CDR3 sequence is CASSGQGNYGYTF. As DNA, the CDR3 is TGCGCCAGCAGTGGACAGGGTAACTATGGCTACACCTTC.

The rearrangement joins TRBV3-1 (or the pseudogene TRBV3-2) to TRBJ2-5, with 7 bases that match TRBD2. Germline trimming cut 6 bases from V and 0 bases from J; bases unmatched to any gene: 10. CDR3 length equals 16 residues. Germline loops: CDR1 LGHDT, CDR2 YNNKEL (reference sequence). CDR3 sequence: CASSPLGGGYQETQYF. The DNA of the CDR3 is TGTGCCAGCAGTCCTCTGGGGGGGGGTTACCAAGAGACCCAGTACTTC.

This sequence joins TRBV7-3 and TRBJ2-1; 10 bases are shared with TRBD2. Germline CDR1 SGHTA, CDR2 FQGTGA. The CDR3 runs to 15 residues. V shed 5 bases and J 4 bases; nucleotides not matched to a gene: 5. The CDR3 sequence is CASSDGAGGYNEQFF. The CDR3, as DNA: TGTGCCAGCAGCGACGGAGCGGGAGGGTACAATGAGCAGTTCTTC. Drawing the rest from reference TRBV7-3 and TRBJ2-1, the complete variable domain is GAGVSQTPSNKVTEKGKYVELRCDPISGHTALYWYRQSLGQGPEFLIYFQGTGAADDSGLPNDRFFAVRPEGSVSTLKIQRTERGDSAVYLCASSDGAGGYNEQFFGPGTRLTVL.

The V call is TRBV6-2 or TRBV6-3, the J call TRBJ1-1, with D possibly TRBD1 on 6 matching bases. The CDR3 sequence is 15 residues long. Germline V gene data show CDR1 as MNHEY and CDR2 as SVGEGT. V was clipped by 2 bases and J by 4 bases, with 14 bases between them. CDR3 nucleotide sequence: TGTGCCAGCAGTTACGGATTCCAGGGGCCCACTGAAGCTTTCTTT. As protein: CASSYGFQGPTEAFF.

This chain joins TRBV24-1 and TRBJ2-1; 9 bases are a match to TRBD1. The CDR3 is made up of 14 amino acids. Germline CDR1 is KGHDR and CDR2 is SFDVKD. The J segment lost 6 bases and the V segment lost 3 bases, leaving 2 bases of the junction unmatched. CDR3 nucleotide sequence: TGTGCCACCAGTGATGGGACAGGGAGCAATGAGCAGTTCTTC. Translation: CATSDGTGSNEQFF.

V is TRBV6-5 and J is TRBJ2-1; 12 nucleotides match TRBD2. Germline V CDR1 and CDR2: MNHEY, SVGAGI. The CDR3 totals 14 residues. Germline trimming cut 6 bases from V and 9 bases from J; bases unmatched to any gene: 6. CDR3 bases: TGTGCCAGCAGACTAGCGGGAGGAAGGGGTGAGCAGTTCTTC. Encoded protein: CASRLAGGRGEQFF.

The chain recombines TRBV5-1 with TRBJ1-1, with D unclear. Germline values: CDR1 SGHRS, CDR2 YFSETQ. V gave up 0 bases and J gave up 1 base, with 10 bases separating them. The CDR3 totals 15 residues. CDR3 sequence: CASSLARERNTEAFF. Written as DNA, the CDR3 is TGCGCCAGCAGCTTGGCAAGGGAACGGAACACTGAAGCTTTCTTT. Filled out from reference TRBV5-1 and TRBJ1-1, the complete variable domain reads KAGVTQTPRYLIKTRGQQVTLSCSPISGHRSVSWYQQTPGQGLQFLFEYFSETQRNKGNFPGRFSGRQFSNSRSEMNVSTLELGDSALYLCASSLARERNTEAFFGQGTRLTVV.

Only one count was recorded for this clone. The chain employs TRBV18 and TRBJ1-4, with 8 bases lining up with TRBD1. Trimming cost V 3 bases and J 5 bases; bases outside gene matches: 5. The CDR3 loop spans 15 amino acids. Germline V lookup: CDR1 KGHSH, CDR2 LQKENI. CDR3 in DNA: TGTGCCAGCTCACCGGGGACAGGCCGAAATGAAAAACTGTTTTTT. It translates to CASSPGTGRNEKLFF.

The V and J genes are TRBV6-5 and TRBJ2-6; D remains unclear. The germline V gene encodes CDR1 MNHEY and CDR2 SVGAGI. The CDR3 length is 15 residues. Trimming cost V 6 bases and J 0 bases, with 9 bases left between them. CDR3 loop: CASSMGFSGANVLTF. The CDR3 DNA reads TGTGCCAGCAGCATGGGATTCTCTGGGGCCAACGTCCTGACTTTC.

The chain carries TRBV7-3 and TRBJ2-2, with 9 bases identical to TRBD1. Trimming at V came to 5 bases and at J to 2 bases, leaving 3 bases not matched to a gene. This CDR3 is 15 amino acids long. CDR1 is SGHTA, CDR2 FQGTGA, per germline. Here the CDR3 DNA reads TGTGCCAGCAGCCGGACAGGGGACAACACCGGGGAGCTGTTTTTT. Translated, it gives CASSRTGDNTGELFF. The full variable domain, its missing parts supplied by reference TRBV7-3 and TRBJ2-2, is GAGVSQTPSNKVTEKGKYVELRCDPISGHTALYWYRQSLGQGPEFLIYFQGTGAADDSGLPNDRFFAVRPEGSVSTLKIQRTERGDSAVYLCASSRTGDNTGELFFGEGSRLTVL.

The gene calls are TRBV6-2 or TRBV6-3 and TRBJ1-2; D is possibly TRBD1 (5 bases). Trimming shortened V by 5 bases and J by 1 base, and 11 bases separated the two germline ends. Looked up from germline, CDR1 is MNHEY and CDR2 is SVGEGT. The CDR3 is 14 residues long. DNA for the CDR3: TGTGCCAGCAGTCGTCTCGGGGGTAACTATGGCTACACCTTC. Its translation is CASSRLGGNYGYTF.

CDR3 in amino acids: CASSQNSGVGDTQYF. As DNA, the CDR3 is TGTGCCAGCAGTCAAAATTCAGGGGTAGGAGATACGCAGTATTTT. The rearrangement uses TRBV27 and TRBJ2-3; possible D gene TRBD1, 6 bases. CDR1 is MNHEY and CDR2 is SMNVEV in the germline V gene (reference sequence). Trimming removed 5 bases from V and 5 bases from J, with 17 bases in between. The CDR3 extends over 15 amino acids.

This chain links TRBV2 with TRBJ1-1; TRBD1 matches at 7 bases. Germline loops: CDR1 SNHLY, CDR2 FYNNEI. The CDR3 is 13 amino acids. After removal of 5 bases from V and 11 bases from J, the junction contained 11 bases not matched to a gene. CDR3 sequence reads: CASSLTGNRSAFF. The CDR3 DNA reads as TGTGCCAGCAGTCTGACAGGGAACCGCTCGGCTTTCTTT. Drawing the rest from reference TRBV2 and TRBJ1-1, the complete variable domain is EPEVTQTPSHQVTQMGQEVILRCVPISNHLYFYWYRQILGQKVEFLVSFYNNEISEKSEIFDDQFSVERPDGSNFTLKIRSTKLEDSAMYFCASSLTGNRSAFFGQGTRLTVV.

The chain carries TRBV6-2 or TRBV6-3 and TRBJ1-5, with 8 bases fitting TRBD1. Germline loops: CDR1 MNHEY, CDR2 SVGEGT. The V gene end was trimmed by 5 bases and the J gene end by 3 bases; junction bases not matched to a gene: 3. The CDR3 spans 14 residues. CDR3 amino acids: CASSDRGTNQPQHF. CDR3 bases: TGTGCCAGCAGTGACAGGGGCACCAATCAGCCCCAGCATTTT.

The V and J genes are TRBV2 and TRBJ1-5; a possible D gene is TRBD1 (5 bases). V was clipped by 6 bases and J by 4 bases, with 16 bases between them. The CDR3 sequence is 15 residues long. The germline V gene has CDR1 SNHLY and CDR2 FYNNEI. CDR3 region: CASRRDPNPNQPQHF. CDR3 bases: TGTGCCAGCAGACGGGACCCAAACCCGAATCAGCCCCAGCATTTT.

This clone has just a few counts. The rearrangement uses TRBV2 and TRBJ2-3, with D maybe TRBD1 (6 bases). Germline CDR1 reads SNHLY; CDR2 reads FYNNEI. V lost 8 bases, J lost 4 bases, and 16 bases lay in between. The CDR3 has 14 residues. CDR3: CASGARGYADTQYF. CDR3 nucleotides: TGTGCCAGCGGAGCCAGGGGTTACGCAGATACGCAGTATTTT.

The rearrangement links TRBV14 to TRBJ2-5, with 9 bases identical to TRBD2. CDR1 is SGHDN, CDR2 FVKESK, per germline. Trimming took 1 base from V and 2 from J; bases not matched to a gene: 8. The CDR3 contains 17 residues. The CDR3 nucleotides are TGTGCCAGCAGCCAAGGTCTTACTAGCGGGCGTCAAGAGACCCAGTACTTC. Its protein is CASSQGLTSGRQETQYF. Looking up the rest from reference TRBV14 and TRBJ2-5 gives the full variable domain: EAGVTQFPSHSVIEKGQTVTLRCDPISGHDNLYWYRRVMGKEIKFLLHFVKESKQDESGMPNNRFLAERTGGTYSTLKVQPAELEDSGVYFCASSQGLTSGRQETQYFGPGTRLLVL.

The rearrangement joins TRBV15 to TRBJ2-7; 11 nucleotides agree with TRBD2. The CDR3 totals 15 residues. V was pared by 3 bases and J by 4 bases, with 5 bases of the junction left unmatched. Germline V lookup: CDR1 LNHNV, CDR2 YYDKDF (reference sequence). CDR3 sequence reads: CATSSRLAGLYEQYF. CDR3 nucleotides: TGTGCCACCAGCAGCAGACTAGCGGGGCTATACGAGCAGTACTTC.

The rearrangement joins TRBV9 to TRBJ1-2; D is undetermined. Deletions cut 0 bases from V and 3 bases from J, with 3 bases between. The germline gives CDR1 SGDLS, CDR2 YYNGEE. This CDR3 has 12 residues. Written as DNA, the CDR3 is TGTGCCAGCAGCGTAGATGACTATGGCTACACCTTC. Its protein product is CASSVDDYGYTF.